The clone carrying this TCR beta chain was counted at least ten times. This record belongs to a study of T cell repertoires in cytomegalovirus infection. Whole-study context: Based on public TCR beta signatures, there were indications of CMV infection and of a matching HLA type.

V lost 0 bases and J lost 5, with 13 bases in between. From germline, CDR1 is SGHDN and CDR2 FVKESK. This CDR3 region has 15 residues. TCRdb processed the reads anew with MiXCR; each CDR3 protein has one entry. The sample includes approximately 180,000 distinct CDR3 sequences, roughly 9% of them seen just once. The rearrangement links TRBV14 to TRBJ1-1; D is undetermined. The material sequenced was PBMCs. The source of this sequence is a human donor in good health (CMV status not recorded). Some clones in this sample may be carry-over from other donors' samples. The CDR3 nucleotides read TGTGCCAGCAGCCAAGACTCGCGGGGTAGAACTGAAGCTTTCTTT. Amino acid sequence: CASSQDSRGRTEAFF.